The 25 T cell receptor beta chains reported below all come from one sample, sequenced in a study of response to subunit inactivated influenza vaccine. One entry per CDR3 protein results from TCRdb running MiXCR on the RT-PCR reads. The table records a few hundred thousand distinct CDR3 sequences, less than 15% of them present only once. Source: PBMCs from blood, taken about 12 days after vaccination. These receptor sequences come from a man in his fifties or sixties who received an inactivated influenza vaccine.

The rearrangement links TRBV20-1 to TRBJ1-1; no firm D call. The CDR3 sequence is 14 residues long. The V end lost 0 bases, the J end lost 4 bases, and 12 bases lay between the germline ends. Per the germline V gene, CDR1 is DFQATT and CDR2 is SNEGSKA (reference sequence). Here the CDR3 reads CSARDLGRGTEAFF. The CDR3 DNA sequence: TGCAGTGCTAGAGACTTAGGGCGTGGCACTGAAGCTTTCTTT.

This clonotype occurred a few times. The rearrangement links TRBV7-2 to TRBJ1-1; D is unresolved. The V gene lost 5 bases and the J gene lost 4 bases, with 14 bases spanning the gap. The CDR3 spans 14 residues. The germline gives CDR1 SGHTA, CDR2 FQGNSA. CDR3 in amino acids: CASSPAVLGTEAFF. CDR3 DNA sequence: TGTGCCAGCAGCCCAGCGGTCCTTGGCACTGAAGCTTTCTTT.

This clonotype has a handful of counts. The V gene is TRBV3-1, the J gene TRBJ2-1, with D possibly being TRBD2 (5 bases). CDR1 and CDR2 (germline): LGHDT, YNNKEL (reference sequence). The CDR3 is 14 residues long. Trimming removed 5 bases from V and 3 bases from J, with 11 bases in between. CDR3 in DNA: TGTGCCAGCAGCTCGCGGGCTCTCTACAATGAGCAGTTCTTC. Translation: CASSSRALYNEQFF.

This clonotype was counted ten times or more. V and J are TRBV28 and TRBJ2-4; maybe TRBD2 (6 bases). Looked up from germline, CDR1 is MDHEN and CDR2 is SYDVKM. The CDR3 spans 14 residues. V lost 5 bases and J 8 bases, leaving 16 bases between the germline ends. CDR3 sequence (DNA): TGTGCCAGCAGTCTTGGGACTGGGCGCGACATTCAGTACTTC. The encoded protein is CASSLGTGRDIQYF.

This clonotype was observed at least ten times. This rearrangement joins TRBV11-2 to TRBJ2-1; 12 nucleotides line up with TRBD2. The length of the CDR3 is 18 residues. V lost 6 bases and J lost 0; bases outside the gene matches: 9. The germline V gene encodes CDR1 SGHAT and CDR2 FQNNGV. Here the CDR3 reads CASRRTSGVISSYNEQFF. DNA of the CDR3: TGTGCCAGCAGACGGACTAGCGGGGTGATCAGCTCCTACAATGAGCAGTTCTTC.

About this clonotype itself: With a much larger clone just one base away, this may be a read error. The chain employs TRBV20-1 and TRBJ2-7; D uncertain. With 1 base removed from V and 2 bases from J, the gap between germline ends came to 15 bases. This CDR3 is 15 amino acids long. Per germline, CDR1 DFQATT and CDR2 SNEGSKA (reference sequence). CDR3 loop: CSARVSSDLPYEQYF. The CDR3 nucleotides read TGCAGTGCTAGAGTTAGCTCCGACCTCCCCTACGAGCAGTACTTC.

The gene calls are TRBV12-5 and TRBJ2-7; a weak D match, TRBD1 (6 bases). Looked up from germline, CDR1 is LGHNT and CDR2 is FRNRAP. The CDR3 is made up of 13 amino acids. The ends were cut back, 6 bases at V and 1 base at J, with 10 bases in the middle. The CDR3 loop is CASGNDRSYEQYF. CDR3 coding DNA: TGTGCTAGTGGGAACGACAGGTCCTACGAGCAGTACTTC.

The CDR3 DNA sequence: TGTGCCAGCAACCGGGGATTAACCGGGGAGCTGTTTTTT. Its protein is CASNRGLTGELFF. The chain is built from TRBV14 and TRBJ2-2; maybe TRBD2 (5 bases). Germline V lookup: CDR1 SGHDN, CDR2 FVKESK. V was cut by 7 bases and J by 5 bases, with 11 bases left in between. The CDR3 contains 13 residues.

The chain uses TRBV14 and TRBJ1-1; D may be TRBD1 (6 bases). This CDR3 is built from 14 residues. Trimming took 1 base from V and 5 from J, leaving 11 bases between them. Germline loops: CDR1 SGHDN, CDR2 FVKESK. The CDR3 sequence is CASSQVQGGTEAFF. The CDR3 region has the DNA TGTGCCAGCAGCCAAGTACAGGGTGGGACTGAAGCTTTCTTT.

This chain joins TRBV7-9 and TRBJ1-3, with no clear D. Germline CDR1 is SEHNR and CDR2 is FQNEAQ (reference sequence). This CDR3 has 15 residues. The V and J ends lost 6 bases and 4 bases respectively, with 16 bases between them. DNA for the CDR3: TGTGCCAGCAGTCCGAAATTGCGGTACGGAAACACCATATATTTT. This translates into CASSPKLRYGNTIYF.

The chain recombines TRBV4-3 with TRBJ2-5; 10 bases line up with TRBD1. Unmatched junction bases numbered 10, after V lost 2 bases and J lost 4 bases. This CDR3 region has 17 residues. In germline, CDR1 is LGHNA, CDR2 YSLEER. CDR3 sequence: CASSQNFPGTGVETQYF. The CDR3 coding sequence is TGCGCCAGCAGCCAAAACTTTCCCGGGACAGGGGTAGAGACCCAGTACTTC.

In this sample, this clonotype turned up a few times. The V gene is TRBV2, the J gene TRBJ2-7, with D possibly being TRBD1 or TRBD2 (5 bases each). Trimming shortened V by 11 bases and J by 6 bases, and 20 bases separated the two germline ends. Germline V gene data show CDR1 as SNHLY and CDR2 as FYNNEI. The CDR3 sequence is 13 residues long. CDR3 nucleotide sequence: TGTGCCCCGCGGGCCGGGGCGAATATCGAGCAGTACTTC. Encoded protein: CAPRAGANIEQYF.

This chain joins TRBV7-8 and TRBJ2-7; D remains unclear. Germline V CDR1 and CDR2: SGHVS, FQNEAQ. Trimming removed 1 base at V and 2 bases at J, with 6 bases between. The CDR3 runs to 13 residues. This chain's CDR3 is CASSLVNPYEQYF. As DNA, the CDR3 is TGTGCCAGCAGCTTAGTGAACCCCTACGAGCAGTACTTC.

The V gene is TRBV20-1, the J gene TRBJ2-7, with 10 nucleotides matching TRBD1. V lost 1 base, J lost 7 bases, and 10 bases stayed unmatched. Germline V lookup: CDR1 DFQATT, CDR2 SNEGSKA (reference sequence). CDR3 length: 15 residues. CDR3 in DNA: TGCAGTGCTAGAGCAGTAGGACAGGGGGAGTTGGAGCAGTACTTC. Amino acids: CSARAVGQGELEQYF.

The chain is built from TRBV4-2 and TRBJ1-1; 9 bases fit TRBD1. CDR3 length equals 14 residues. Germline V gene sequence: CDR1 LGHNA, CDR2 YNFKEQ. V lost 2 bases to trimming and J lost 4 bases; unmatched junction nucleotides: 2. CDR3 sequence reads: CASSQMDRGTEAFF. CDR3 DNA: TGTGCCAGCAGCCAAATGGACAGGGGCACTGAAGCTTTCTTT.

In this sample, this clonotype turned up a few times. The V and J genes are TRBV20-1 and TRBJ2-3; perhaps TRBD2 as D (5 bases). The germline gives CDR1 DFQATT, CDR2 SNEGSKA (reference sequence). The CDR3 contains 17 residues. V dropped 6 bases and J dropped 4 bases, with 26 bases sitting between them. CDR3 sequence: CSARPSDFPAGPDTQYF. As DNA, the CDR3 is TGCAGTGCCAGACCCTCGGACTTTCCCGCGGGCCCAGATACGCAGTATTTT.

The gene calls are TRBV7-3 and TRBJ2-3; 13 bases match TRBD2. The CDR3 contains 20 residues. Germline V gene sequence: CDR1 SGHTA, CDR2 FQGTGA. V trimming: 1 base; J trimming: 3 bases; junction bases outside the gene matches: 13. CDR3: CASSLKGSTSGRFWTDTQYF. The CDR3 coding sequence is TGTGCCAGCAGCTTAAAAGGTTCGACTAGCGGGAGGTTTTGGACAGATACGCAGTATTTT.

Written as DNA, the CDR3 is TGTGCCAGCAGCTTAGGTCTTATGGCAAAAAATCAGCCCCAGCATTTT. As protein: CASSLGLMAKNQPQHF. This chain uses TRBV11-2 with TRBJ1-5; D ambiguous. Germline assignment: CDR1 SGHAT and CDR2 FQNNGV. Trimming removed 1 base at V and 4 bases at J, with 14 bases between. This CDR3 is built from 16 residues.

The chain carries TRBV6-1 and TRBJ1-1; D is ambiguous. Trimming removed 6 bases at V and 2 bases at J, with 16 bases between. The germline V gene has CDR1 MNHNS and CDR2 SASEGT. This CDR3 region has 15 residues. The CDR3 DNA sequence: TGTGCCAGCAGAGTTCAGCCAGGTATAAACACTGAAGCTTTCTTT. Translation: CASRVQPGINTEAFF.

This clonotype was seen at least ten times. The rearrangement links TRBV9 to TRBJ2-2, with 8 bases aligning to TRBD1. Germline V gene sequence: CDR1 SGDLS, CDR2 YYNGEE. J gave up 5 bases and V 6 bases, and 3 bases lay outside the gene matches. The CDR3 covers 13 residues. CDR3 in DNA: TGTGCCAGCACCCGGACAGGGACCGGGGAGCTGTTTTTT. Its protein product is CASTRTGTGELFF.

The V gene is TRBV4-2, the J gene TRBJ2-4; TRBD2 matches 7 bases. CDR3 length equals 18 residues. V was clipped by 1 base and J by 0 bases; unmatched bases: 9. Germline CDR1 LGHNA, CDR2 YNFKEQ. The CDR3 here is CASSQAYAAGLAKNIQYF. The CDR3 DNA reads TGTGCCAGCAGCCAAGCATACGCAGCGGGACTAGCCAAAAACATTCAGTACTTC.

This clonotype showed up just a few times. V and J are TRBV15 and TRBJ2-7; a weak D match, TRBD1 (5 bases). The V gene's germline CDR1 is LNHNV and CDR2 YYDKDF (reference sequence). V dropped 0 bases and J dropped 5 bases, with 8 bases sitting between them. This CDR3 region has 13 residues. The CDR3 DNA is TGTGCCACCAGCAGAGATCCAGGGAACGAGCAGTACTTC. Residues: CATSRDPGNEQYF. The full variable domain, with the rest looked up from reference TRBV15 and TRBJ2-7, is DAMVIQNPRYQVTQFGKPVTLSCSQTLNHNVMYWYQQKSSQAPKLLFHYYDKDFNNEADTPDNFQSRRPNTSFCFLDIRSPGLGDTAMYLCATSRDPGNEQYFGPGTRLTVT.

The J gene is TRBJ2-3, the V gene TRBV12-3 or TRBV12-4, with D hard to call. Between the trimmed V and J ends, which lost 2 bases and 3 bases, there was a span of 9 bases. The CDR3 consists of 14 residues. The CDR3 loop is CASSLLHLTDTQYF. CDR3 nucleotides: TGTGCCAGCAGTTTATTACATCTGACAGATACGCAGTATTTT.

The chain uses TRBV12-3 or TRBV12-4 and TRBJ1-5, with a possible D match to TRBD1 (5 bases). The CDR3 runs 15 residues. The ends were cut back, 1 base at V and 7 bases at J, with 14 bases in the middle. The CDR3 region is CASSLGGGSRQPQHF. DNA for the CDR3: TGTGCCAGCAGTTTAGGTGGGGGTTCGCGACAGCCCCAGCATTTT.

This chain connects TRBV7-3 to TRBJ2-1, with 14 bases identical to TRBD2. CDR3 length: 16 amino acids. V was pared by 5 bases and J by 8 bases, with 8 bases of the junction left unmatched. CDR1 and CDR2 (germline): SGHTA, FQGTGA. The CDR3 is CASSPKGTSGSDEQFF. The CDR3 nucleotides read TGTGCCAGCAGCCCTAAGGGGACTAGCGGGAGCGATGAGCAGTTCTTC.